A single count supports the clone carrying this TCR beta chain. In the source study's methods: Researchers report that nucleated cell counts were estimated from reference gene primer amplification. The assay was immunoSEQ multiplex PCR, and TCRdb's table has in-frame clones only and misses some. The V and J calls and clone size were taken over from that table, and D and trimming were inferred from the DNA. The sample has about 150,000 clones, approximately 90% seen once; the top ten hold around 5%. Seattle-derived patients entered the study during active infection and were followed longitudinally. The CDR3 has 15 residues. Between the trimmed V and J ends, which lost 2 bases and 1 base, there was a span of 11 bases. The germline V gene encodes CDR1 MGHDK and CDR2 SYGVNS. The data belong to a study of blood T cell repertoires in COVID-19. Study details: Samples representing acute and convalescent COVID-19 were sourced from the United States, Italy and Spain. The cDNA or gDNA used as material had been derived from T cells, B-cell-depleted T cells, or PBMCs.

The chain joins TRBV25-1 to TRBJ1-1; D ambiguous. The sequence was collected from a man between 18 and 29 years old with COVID-19, enrolled during active disease. The sequenced sample consisted of peripheral blood. The CDR3 nucleotides read TGTGCCAGCAGTGAACTAGCACACACGAACACTGAAGCTTTCTTT. It translates to CASSELAHTNTEAFF.